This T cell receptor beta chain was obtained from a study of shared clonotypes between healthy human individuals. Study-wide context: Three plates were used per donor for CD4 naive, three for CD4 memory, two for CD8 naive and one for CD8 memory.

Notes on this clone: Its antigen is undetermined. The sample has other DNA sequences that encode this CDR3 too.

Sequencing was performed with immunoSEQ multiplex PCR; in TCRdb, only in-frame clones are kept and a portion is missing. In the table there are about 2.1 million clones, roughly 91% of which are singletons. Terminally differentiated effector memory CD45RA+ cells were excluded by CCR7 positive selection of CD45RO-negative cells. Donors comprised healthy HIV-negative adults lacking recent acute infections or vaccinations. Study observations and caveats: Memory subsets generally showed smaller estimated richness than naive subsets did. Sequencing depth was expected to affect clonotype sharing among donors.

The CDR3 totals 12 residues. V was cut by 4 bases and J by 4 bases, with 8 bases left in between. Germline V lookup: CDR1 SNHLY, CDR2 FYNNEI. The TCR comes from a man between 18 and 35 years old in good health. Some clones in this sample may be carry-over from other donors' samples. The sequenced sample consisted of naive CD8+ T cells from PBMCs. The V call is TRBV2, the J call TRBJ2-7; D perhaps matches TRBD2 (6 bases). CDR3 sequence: CASSAGTYEQYF. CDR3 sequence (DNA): TGTGCCAGCAGTGCTGGGACTTACGAGCAGTACTTC.